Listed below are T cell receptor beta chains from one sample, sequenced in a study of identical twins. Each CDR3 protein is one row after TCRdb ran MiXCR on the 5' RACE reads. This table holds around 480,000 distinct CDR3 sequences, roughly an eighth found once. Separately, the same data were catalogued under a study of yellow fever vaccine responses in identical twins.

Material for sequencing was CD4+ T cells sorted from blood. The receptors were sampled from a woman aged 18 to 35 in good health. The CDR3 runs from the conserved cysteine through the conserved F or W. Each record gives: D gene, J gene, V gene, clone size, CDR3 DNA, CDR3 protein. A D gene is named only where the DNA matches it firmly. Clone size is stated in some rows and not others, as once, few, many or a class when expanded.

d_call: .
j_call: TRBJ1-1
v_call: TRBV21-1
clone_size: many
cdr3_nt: TGTGCCAGCAGTTTAGGGGGGCACAGCTTGAACACTGAAGCTTTCTTT
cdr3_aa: CASSLGGHSLNTEAFF

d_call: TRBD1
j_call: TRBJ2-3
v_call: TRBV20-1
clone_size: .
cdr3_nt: TGCAGTGCTATTCGACAGGGGGCGTTAGATACGCAGTATTTT
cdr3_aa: CSAIRQGALDTQYF

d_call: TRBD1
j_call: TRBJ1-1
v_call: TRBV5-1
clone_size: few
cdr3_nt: TGCGCCAGCAGCCTCACGGGACAGCTTCAAACTGAAGCTTTCTTT
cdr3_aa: CASSLTGQLQTEAFF

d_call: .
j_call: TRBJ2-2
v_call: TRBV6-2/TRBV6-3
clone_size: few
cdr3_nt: TGTGCCAGCAGTTACTCGACAGCCGTTTCCGGGGAGCTGTTTTTT
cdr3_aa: CASSYSTAVSGELFF

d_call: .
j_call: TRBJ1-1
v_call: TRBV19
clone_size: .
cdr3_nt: TGTGCCAGTAGTATTTCAGGGGTGAGGAGCACTGAAGCTTTCTTT
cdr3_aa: CASSISGVRSTEAFF

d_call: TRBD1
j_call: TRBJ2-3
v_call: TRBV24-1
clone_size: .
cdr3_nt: TGTGCCACCAGTTGGAGACAGGGGCTGGAGGATACGCAGTATTTT
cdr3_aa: CATSWRQGLEDTQYF

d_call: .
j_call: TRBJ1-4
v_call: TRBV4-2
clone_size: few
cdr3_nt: TGTGCCAGCAGCCAAGGGGACACTAATGAAAAACTGTTTTTT
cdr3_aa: CASSQGDTNEKLFF

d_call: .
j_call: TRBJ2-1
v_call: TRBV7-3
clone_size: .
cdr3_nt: TGTGCCAGCAGCCCAGGGGCGGGTCTGTACAATGAGCAGTTCTTC
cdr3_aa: CASSPGAGLYNEQFF

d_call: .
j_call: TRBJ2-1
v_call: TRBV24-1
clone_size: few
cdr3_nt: TGTGCCACCAGTGATCCAGGGGGGAGGCAGTTCTTC
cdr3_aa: CATSDPGGRQFF

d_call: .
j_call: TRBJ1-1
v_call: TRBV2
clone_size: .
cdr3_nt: TGTGCCACCCTTTTCCAGGAGAACACTGAAGCTTTCTTT
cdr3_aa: CATLFQENTEAFF

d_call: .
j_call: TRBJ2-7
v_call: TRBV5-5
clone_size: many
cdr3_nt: TGTGCCAGCAGCTTGTCGTCAGTTAGGGGGAACGAGCAGTACTTC
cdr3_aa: CASSLSSVRGNEQYF

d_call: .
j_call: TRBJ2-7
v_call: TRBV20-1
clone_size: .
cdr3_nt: TGCAGTGCTAGAGATGCCGCGGGTCCCTCCTACGAGCAGTACTTC
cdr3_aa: CSARDAAGPSYEQYF

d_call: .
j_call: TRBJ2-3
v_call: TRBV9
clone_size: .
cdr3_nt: TGTGCCAGCAGCGTAGCTCGACTCCCGGGGGCAGATACGCAGTATTTT
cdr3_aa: CASSVARLPGADTQYF

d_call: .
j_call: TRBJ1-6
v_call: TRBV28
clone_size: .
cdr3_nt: TGTGCCAGCAGTTTAAATAACAGGGATTCACCCCTCCACTTT
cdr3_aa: CASSLNNRDSPLHF